The 13 T cell receptor beta chains given below trace back to one sample, sequenced in a study of cytomegalovirus exposure and HLA in healthy donors. Using immunoSEQ multiplex PCR, the repertoire was profiled, and TCRdb retains in-frame clones only, with some absent. The sample consists of over 80,000 clones, 85% of them appearing once. The sequencing input was PBMCs. The source of these receptors is a man aged 18-30 years in good health and CMV-seropositive.

This chain uses TRBV19 with TRBJ1-5; the match to TRBD1 covers 10 bases. The length of the CDR3 is 21 residues. The germline gives CDR1 LNHDA, CDR2 SQIVND (reference sequence). J lost 1 base, V lost 3 bases, and 18 bases had no gene match. The CDR3 coding sequence is TGTGCCAGTAGTATGGGGCCCCTAGGGACAGGGGAAGGTTGGAGCAATCAGCCCCAGCATTTT. Protein: CASSMGPLGTGEGWSNQPQHF.

V and J are TRBV11-3 and TRBJ2-3; the match to TRBD2 covers 9 bases. V shed 1 base and J 1 base; nucleotides not matched to a gene: 0. The CDR3 runs 15 residues. Germline CDR1 is SGHNT and CDR2 is YENEEA. CDR3 coding DNA: TGTGCCAGCAGCTTAGGGACTAGCGGCACAGATACGCAGTATTTT. Protein product: CASSLGTSGTDTQYF.

The V and J genes are TRBV7-3 and TRBJ2-5, with a tentative D call TRBD1 (5 bases). V lost 2 bases, J lost 9 bases, and 13 bases lay in between. The CDR3 extends over 13 amino acids. CDR1 and CDR2 from the germline V gene are SGHTA and FQGTGA. The CDR3 sequence is CASSLGQEGAQYF. DNA of the CDR3: TGTGCCAGCAGCTTAGGGCAGGAAGGGGCCCAGTACTTC.

This chain uses TRBV11-2 with TRBJ2-2; unclear D gene. From germline, CDR1 is SGHAT and CDR2 FQNNGV. The CDR3 is 14 amino acids. Between the trimmed V and J ends, which lost 10 bases and 5 bases, there was a span of 17 bases. The CDR3 DNA sequence: TGTGCCACCGAGGAACGGAGATGGACCGGGGAGCTGTTTTTT. It encodes CATEERRWTGELFF.

This chain connects TRBV6-1 to TRBJ1-1; TRBD1 matches 7 bases. The junction had 5 bases not matched to a gene; V was cut back by 10 bases and J by 0 bases. In germline, CDR1 is MNHNS, CDR2 SASEGT. The CDR3 runs to 13 residues. The CDR3 here is CATNRGLNTEAFF. In DNA form, the CDR3 reads TGTGCCACTAACAGGGGCCTGAACACTGAAGCTTTCTTT.

This chain links TRBV27 with TRBJ2-2, with TRBD1 matching 9 bases. CDR1 is MNHEY, CDR2 SMNVEV, per germline (reference sequence). The CDR3 sequence is 15 residues long. The V gene end was trimmed by 1 base and the J gene end by 5 bases; junction bases not matched to a gene: 2. The CDR3 coding sequence is TGTGCCAGCAGTTTATGGGGACAGGGAACCGGGGAGCTGTTTTTT. The encoded protein is CASSLWGQGTGELFF.

The gene calls are TRBV6-4 and TRBJ2-7, with TRBD2 matching 7 bases. This CDR3 region has 14 residues. Germline-derived CDR1 and CDR2 are MRHNA and SNTAGT. Trimming removed 4 bases from V and 1 base from J; junction bases left unmatched: 4. The DNA for the CDR3 is TGTGCCAGCAGTGCCCGGGAGGAGTCCTACGAGCAGTACGTC. This gives the protein CASSAREESYEQYV.

The J gene is TRBJ2-2, the V gene TRBV9, with 7 bases fitting TRBD1. The V segment lost 2 bases and the J segment 9 bases; nucleotides outside the gene matches: 7. Germline-derived CDR1 and CDR2 are SGDLS and YYNGEE. CDR3 length: 14 amino acids. The CDR3 protein is CASSVLGQARELFF. The CDR3 coding sequence is TGTGCCAGCAGCGTTCTCGGACAGGCTAGGGAGCTGTTTTTT.

The chain employs TRBV28 and TRBJ2-1; 14 bases map to TRBD2. CDR3 size: 16 residues. From germline, CDR1 is MDHEN and CDR2 SYDVKM. V shed 8 bases, J shed 6 bases, and the junction held 9 bases outside the gene matches. The CDR3 here is CASRTGTSGSPNEQFF. As DNA, the CDR3 is TGTGCCAGCCGAACCGGGACTAGCGGGAGTCCCAATGAGCAGTTCTTC.

The chain couples TRBV6-4 to TRBJ2-3; 11 positions agree with TRBD2. The CDR3 length is 17 residues. Germline V gene lookup returns CDR1 MRHNA and CDR2 SNTAGT. V dropped 9 bases and J dropped 4; count of bases not matched to a gene: 15. The CDR3 DNA reads TGTGCCAGGGACGGTTTAACTAGCGGGAGTCGGTCAGATACGCAGTATTTT. It encodes CARDGLTSGSRSDTQYF.

This chain uses TRBV29-1 with TRBJ2-7, with 7 bases fitting TRBD1. The trim removed 5 bases at V and 3 bases at J, leaving 7 bases unmatched. This CDR3 is built from 13 residues. Germline V lookup: CDR1 SQVTM, CDR2 ANQGSEA. This CDR3 reads CSVLNGDSYEQYF. The CDR3 DNA reads TGCAGCGTTTTGAACGGGGACAGCTACGAGCAGTACTTC.

The chain employs TRBV4-1 and TRBJ1-2, with 10 bases that match TRBD1. Germline V gene sequence: CDR1 MGHRA, CDR2 YSYEKL. The V segment lost 3 bases and the J segment 3 bases; nucleotides outside the gene matches: 1. The CDR3 has 14 amino acids. This CDR3 is CASSHGTGDYGYTF. CDR3 coding DNA: TGCGCCAGCAGCCATGGGACAGGGGACTATGGCTACACCTTC.

V usage is TRBV10-2 and J usage is TRBJ2-7, with D possibly TRBD2 on 6 matching bases. Germline V gene data show CDR1 as WSHSY and CDR2 as SAAADI. The CDR3 spans 14 residues. With 5 bases removed from V and 4 bases from J, the gap between germline ends came to 15 bases. CDR3 in DNA: TGCGCCAGCAGTCAAAACTGGGGGAGGTACGAGCAGTACGTC. It encodes CASSQNWGRYEQYV.